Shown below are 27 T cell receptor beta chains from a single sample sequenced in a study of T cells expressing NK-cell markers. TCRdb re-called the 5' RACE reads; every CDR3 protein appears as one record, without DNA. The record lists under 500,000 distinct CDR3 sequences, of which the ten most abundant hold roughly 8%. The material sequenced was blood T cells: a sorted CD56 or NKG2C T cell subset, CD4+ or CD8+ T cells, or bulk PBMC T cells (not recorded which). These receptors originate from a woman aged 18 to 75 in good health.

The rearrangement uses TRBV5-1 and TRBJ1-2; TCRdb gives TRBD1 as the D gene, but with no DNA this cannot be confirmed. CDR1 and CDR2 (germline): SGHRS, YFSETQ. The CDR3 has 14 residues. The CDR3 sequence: CASSLGTPNYGYTF.

CDR3 in amino acids: CASKPGLIYEQYF. V and J are TRBV12-3 or TRBV12-4 and TRBJ2-7; as DNA is missing, the TRBD2 call by TCRdb cannot be tested. The CDR3 is 13 amino acids.

CDR3 amino acids: CASSLGGDRAETQYF. The chain combines TRBV7-2 with TRBJ2-5; TCRdb proposes TRBD1, but this gene call is untestable without DNA. This CDR3 comprises 15 residues. Germline V gene lookup returns CDR1 SGHTA and CDR2 FQGNSA. The variable domain in full, completed from reference TRBV7-2 and TRBJ2-5, reads GAGVSQSPSNKVTEKGKDVELRCDPISGHTALYWYRQSLGQGLEFLIYFQGNSAPDKSGLPSDRFSAERTGGSVSTLTIQRTQQEDSAVYLCASSLGGDRAETQYFGPGTRLLVL.

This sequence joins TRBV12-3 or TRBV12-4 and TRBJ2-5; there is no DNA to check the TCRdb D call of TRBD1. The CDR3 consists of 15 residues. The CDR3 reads CASRTGTAIKETQYF.

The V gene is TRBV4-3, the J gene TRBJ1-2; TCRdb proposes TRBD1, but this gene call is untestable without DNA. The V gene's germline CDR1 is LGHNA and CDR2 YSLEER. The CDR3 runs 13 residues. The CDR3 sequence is CASSHGRGEGYTF.

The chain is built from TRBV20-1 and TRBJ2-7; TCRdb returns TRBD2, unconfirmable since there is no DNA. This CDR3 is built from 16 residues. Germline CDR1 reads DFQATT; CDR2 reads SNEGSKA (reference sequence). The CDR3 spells CSARTRWTNFSYEQYF.

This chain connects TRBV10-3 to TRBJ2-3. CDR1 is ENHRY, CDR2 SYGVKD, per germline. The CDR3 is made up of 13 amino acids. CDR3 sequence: CAISGEVADTQYF.

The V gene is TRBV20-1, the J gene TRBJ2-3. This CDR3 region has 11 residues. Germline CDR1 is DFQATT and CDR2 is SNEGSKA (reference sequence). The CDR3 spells CSARDIDTQYF.

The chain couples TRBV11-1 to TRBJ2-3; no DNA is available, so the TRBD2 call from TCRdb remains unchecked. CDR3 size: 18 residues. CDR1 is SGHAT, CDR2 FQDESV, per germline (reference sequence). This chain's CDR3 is CASSPTPRLAGETDTQYF.

CDR3 in amino acids: CSARFPGTGELFF. V usage is TRBV20-1 and J usage is TRBJ2-2; no DNA is available, so the TRBD1 call from TCRdb remains unchecked. The germline gives CDR1 DFQATT, CDR2 SNEGSKA (reference sequence). The CDR3 consists of 13 residues.

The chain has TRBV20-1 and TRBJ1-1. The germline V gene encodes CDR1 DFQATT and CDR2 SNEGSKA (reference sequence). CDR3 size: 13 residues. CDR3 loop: CSAAGTLNTEAFF.

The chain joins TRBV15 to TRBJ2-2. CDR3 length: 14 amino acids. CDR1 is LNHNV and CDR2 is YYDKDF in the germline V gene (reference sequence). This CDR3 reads CATSRDPATGELFF.

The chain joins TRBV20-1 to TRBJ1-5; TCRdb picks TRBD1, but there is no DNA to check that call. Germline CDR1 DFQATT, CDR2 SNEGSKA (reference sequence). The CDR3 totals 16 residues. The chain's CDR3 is CSARGRAYVGNQPQHF.

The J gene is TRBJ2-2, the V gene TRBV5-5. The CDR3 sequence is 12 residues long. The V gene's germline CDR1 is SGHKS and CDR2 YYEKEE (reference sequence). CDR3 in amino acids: CASSPSAGELFF.

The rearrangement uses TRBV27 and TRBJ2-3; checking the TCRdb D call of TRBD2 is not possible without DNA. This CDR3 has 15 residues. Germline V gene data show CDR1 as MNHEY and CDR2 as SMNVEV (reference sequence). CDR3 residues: CASSTLAPTTDTQYF.

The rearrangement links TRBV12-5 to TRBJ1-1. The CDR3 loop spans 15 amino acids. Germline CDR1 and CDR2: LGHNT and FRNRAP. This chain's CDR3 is CASGLVPIMNTEAFF.

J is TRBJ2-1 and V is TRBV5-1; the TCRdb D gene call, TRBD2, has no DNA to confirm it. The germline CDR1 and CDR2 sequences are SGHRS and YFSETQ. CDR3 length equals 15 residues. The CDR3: CASSLGASEYNEQFF.

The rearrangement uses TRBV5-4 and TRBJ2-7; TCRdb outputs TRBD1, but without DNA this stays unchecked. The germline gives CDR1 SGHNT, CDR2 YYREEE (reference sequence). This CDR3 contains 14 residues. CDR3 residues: CASSSRQAPYEQYF. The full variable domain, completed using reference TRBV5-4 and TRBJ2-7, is ETGVTQSPTHLIKTRGQQVTLRCSSQSGHNTVSWYQQALGQGPQFIFQYYREEENGRGNFPPRFSGLQFPNYSSELNVNALELDDSALYLCASSSRQAPYEQYFGPGTRLTVT.

The CDR3 region is CAWNEDAYNEQFF. The chain employs TRBV30 and TRBJ2-1. CDR1 and CDR2 (germline): GTSNPN, SVGIG (reference sequence). The length of the CDR3 is 13 residues.

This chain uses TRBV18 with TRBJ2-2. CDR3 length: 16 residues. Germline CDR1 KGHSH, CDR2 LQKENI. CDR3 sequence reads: CASSPSLGTNTGELFF.

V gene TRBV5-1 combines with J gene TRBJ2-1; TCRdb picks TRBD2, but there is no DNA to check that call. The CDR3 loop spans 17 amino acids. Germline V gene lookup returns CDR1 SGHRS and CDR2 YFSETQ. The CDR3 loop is CASSHVLAQSSYNEQFF.

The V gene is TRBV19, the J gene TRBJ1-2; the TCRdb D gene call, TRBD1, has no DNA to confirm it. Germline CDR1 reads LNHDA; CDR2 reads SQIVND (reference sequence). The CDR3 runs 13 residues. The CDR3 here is CASRSRDNYGYTF.

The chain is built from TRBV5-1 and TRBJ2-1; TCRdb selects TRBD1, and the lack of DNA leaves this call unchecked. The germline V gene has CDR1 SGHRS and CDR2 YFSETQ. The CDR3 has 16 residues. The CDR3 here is CASSRPTGVLVNEQFF.

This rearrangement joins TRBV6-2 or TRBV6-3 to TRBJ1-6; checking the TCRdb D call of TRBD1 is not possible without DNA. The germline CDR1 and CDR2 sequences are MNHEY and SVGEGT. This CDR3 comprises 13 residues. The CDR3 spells CASSQQGYSPLHF.

CDR3 protein: CASSLLGKYSNQPQHF. The V and J genes are TRBV12-3 or TRBV12-4 and TRBJ1-5. This CDR3 spans 16 amino acids.

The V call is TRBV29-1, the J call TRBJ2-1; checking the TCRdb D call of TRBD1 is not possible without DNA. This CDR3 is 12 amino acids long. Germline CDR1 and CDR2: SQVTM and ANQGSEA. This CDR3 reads CSAWGGRNEQFF.

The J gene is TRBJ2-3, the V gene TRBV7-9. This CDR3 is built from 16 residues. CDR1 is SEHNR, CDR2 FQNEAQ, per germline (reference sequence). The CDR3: CASSMLDRNMADTQYF.